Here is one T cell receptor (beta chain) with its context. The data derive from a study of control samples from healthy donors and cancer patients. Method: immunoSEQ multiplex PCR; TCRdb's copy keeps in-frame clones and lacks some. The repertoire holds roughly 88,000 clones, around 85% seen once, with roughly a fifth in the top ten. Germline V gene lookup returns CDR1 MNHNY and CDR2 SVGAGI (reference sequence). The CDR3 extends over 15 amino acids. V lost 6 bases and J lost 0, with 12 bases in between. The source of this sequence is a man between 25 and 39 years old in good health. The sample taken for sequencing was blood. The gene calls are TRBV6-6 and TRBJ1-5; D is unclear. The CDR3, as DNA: TGTGCCAGCAGCCTGCTTGATCCTAGCAATCAGCCCCAGCATTTT. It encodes CASSLLDPSNQPQHF.